This TCR beta chain originates from a study of cytomegalovirus exposure and HLA in healthy donors. Study results and caveats: When a later analysis was performed, an Asian-associated ancestry cluster reportedly had fewer N-insertions than the approximately 690-donor mean. Using the classifier, cytomegalovirus status was reportedly diagnosed with high specificity and sensitivity. It was in a later analysis that TCR association rates were seen to vary by HLA locus, highest for DRB1 and lowest for HLA-C.

The germline gives CDR1 SQVTM, CDR2 ANQGSEA. Trimming took 7 bases from V and 4 from J; bases not matched to a gene: 10. The CDR3 is made up of 14 amino acids. Concerning this clone itself: Its antigen is still unknown.

Each donor was nominally healthy when sampled (though unrecorded immune exposures were likely). The PCR used 60 Vbeta and 13 Jbeta primers. The data were produced by immunoSEQ multiplex PCR, yet TCRdb's version contains in-frame clones alone and is incomplete. The profile covers around 150,000 clones, with 75% to 80% appearing a single time and around 0.98% taken by the ten largest. The chain recombines TRBV29-1 with TRBJ2-7, with 10 bases identical to TRBD1. The sequence was obtained from a woman aged 45 to 65 in good health and CMV-seropositive. The sequenced sample was PBMCs. This chain's CDR3 is CSAATTGGRYEQYF. The CDR3 nucleotides read TGCAGCGCCGCGACGACAGGGGGCAGGTACGAGCAGTACTTC.